This TCR beta chain was sequenced for a study of blood T cell repertoires in COVID-19. Study overall: Donors in the United States, Italy and Spain gave samples during acute or convalescent COVID-19.

Per the germline V gene, CDR1 is MDHEN and CDR2 is SYDVKM. Trimming removed 6 bases from V and 4 bases from J, with 15 bases in between. The CDR3 runs to 14 residues. This table comes from immunoSEQ multiplex PCR, and its TCRdb copy is limited to in-frame clones, with some not included. The data contain 190,000 or so clones, around 83% of them seen just once; the ten biggest clones take up roughly 2.9%. The sequencing input was peripheral blood. The TCR originated in a man aged 50 to 59 with active or convalescent COVID-19. The rearrangement links TRBV28 to TRBJ1-2; D is unclear. The CDR3 coding sequence is TGTGCCAGCAGGCAGCGCAAGACTTCCTATGGCTACACCTTC. It is translated as CASRQRKTSYGYTF.